The sequence of this TCR beta chain was determined in a study of post-analysis software for immune sequencing data. Sequencing libraries made from TCR beta cDNA carried unique molecular identifiers. TCRdb reprocessed the PCR reads with MiXCR, giving one entry per CDR3 protein. The sample has some 800,000 distinct CDR3 sequences, 40% to 55% seen once. The table lists this clonotype with a few counts. The sample was blood. This clonotype was obtained from a girl aged 10 to 17 with multiple sclerosis.

The CDR3 spells CASREGALFKDTQYF. CDR3 DNA sequence: TGCGCCAGCAGAGAGGGGGCGCTTTTTAAAGATACGCAGTATTTT. The J gene is TRBJ2-3, the V gene TRBV5-1; 7 nucleotides line up with TRBD1. This CDR3 has 15 residues. J lost 5 bases, V lost 5 bases, and 11 bases had no gene match. Germline V gives CDR1 SGHRS, CDR2 YFSETQ.